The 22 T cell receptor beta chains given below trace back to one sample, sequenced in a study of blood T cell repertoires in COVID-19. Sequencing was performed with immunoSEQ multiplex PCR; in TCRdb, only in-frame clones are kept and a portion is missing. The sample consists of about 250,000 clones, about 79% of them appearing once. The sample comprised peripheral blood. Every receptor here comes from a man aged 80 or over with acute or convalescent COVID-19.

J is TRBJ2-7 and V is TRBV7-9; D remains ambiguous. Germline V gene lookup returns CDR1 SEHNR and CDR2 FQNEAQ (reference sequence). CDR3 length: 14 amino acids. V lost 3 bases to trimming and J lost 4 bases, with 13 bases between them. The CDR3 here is CASSLVAGVYEQYF. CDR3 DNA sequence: TGTGCCAGCAGCTTGGTGGCAGGCGTATACGAGCAGTACTTC.

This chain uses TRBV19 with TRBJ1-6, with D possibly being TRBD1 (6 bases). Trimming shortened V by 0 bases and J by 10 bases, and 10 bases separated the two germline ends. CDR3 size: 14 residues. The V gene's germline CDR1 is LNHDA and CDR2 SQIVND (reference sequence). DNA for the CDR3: TGTGCCAGTAGTATAGACAGGGGAAGATCACCCCTCCACTTT. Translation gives CASSIDRGRSPLHF. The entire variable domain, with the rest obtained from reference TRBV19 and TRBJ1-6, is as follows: DGGITQSPKYLFRKEGQNVTLSCEQNLNHDAMYWYRQDPGQGLRLIYYSQIVNDFQKGDIAEGYSVSREKKESFPLTVTSAQKNPTAFYLCASSIDRGRSPLHFGNGTRLTVT.

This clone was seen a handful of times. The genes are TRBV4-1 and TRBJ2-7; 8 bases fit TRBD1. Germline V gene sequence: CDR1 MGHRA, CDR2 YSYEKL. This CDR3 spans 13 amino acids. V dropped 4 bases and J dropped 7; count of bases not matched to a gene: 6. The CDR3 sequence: CASSRDRQGEQYF. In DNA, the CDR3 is TGCGCCAGCAGCCGGGACAGACAGGGGGAGCAGTACTTC.

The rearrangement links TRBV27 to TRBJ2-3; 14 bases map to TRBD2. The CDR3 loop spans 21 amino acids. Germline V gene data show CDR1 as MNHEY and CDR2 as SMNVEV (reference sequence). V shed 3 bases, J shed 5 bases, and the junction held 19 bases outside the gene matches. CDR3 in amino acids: CASSFRTPSLGLAGAGDTQYF. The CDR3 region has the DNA TGTGCCAGCAGTTTCCGAACCCCGAGTTTGGGACTAGCGGGGGCCGGAGATACGCAGTATTTT.

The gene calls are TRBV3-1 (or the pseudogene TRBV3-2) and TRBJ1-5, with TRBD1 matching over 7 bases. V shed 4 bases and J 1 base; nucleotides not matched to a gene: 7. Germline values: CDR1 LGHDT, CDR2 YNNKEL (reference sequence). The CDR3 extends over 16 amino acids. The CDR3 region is CASSPQGWGSNQPQHF. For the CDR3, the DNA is TGTGCCAGCAGCCCACAGGGGTGGGGGAGCAATCAGCCCCAGCATTTT.

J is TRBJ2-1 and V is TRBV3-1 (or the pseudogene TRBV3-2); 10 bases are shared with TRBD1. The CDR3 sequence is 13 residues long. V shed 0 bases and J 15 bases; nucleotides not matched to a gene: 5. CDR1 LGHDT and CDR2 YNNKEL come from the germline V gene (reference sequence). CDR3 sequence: CASSQEGGTGVFF. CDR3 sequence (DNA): TGTGCCAGCAGCCAAGAGGGGGGGACAGGGGTGTTCTTC.

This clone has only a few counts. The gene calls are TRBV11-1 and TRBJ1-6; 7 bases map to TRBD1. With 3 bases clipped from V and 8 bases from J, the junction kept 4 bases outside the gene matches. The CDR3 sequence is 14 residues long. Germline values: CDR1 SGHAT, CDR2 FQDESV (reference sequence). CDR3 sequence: CASSFRQGYSPLHF. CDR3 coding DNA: TGTGCCAGCAGCTTTCGACAGGGTTATTCACCCCTCCACTTT. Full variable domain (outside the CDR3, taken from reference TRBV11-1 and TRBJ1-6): EAEVAQSPRYKITEKSQAVAFWCDPISGHATLYWYRQILGQGPELLVQFQDESVVDDSQLPKDRFSAERLKGVDSTLKIQPAELGDSAMYLCASSFRQGYSPLHFGNGTRLTVT.

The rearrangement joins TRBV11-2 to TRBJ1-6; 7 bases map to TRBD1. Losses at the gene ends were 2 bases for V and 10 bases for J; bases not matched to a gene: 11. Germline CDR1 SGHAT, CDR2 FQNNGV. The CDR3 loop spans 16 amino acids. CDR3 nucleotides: TGTGCCAGCAGCTTAAGAAAGGGGGCTATTGAGTCACCCCTCCACTTT. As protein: CASSLRKGAIESPLHF. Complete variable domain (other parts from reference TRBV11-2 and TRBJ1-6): EAGVAQSPRYKIIEKRQSVAFWCNPISGHATLYWYQQILGQGPKLLIQFQNNGVVDDSQLPKDRFSAERLKGVDSTLKIQPAKLEDSAVYLCASSLRKGAIESPLHFGNGTRLTVT.

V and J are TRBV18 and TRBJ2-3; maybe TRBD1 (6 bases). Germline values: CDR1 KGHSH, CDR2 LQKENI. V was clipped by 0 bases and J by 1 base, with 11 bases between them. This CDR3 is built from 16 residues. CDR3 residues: CASSPPGTPRTDTQYF. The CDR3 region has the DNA TGTGCCAGCTCACCACCGGGGACACCGCGCACAGATACGCAGTATTTT.

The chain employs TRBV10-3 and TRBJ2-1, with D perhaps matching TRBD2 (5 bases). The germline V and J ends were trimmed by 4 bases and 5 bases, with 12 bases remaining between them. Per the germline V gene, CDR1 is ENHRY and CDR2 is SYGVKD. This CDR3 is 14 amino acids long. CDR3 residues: CAISAQEAHNEQFF. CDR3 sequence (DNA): TGTGCCATCAGTGCCCAGGAGGCCCACAATGAGCAGTTCTTC.

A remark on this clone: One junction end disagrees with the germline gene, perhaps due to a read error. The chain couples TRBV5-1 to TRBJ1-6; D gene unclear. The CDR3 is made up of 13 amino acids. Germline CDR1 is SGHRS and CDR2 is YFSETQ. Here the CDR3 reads CASSPSDKSPLHF. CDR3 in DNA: TGCGCCAGCAGCCCAAGCGATAAATCACCCCTCCACTTT.

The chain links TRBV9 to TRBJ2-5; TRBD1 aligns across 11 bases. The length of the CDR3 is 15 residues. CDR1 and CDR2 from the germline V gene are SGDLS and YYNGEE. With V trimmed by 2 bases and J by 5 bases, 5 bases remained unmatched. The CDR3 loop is CASSVGTGGMETQYF. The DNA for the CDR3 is TGTGCCAGCAGCGTTGGGACAGGGGGGATGGAGACCCAGTACTTC.

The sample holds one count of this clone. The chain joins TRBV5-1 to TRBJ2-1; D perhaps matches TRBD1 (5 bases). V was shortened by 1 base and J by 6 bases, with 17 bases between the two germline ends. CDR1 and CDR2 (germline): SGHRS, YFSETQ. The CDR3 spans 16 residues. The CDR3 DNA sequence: TGCGCCAGCAGCTTGCCCCCGACAGCATTCGCCAATGAGCAGTTCTTC. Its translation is CASSLPPTAFANEQFF.

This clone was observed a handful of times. The DNA for the CDR3 is TGTGCCAGCAGTTACCCGAAGGTGCAGGGGACGGGAGGCCGAAAACTGTTTTTT. Residues: CASSYPKVQGTGGRKLFF. The V and J genes are TRBV6-2 or TRBV6-3 and TRBJ1-4; tentative D call: TRBD1 (6 bases). V lost 2 bases to trimming and J lost 10 bases, with 26 bases between them. The CDR3 contains 18 residues. Germline CDR1 and CDR2: MNHEY and SVGEGT.

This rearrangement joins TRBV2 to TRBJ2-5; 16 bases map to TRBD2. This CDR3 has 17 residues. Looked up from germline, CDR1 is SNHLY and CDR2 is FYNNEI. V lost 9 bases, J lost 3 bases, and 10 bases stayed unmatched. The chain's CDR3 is CASTMGTSGRAKETQYF. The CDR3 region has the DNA TGTGCCAGTACAATGGGGACTAGCGGGAGGGCCAAAGAGACCCAGTACTTC.

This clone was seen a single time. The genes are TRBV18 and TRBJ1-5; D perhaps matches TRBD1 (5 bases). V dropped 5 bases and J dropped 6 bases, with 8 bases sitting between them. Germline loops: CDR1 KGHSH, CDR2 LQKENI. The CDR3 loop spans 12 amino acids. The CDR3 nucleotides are TGTGCCAGCTCAGGGAGGGGTCAGCCCCAGCATTTT. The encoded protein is CASSGRGQPQHF. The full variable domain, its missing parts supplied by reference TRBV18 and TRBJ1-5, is NAGVMQNPRHLVRRRGQEARLRCSPMKGHSHVYWYRQLPEEGLKFMVYLQKENIIDESGMPKERFSAEFPKEGPSILRIQQVVRGDSAAYFCASSGRGQPQHFGDGTRLSIL.

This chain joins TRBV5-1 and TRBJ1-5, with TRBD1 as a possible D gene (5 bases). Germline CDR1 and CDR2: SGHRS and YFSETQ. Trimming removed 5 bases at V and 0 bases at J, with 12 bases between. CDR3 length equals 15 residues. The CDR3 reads CASRPTEYSNQPQHF. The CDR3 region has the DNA TGCGCCAGCAGACCGACAGAGTATAGCAATCAGCCCCAGCATTTT.

CDR3 coding DNA: TGTGCCACCAGTGATTTGTACAGAAACACCGGGGAGCTGTTTTTT. Amino acids: CATSDLYRNTGELFF. This rearrangement joins TRBV24-1 to TRBJ2-2; no reliable D call. Germline V CDR1 and CDR2: KGHDR, SFDVKD. With 0 bases removed from V and 2 bases from J, the gap between germline ends came to 6 bases. There are 15 residues in the CDR3.

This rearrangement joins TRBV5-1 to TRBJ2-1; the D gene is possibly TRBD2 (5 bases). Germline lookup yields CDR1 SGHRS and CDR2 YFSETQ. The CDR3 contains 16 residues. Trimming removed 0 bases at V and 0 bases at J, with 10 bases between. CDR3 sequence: CASSLVGDSSYNEQFF. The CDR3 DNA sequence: TGCGCCAGCAGCTTGGTCGGGGATAGCTCCTACAATGAGCAGTTCTTC.

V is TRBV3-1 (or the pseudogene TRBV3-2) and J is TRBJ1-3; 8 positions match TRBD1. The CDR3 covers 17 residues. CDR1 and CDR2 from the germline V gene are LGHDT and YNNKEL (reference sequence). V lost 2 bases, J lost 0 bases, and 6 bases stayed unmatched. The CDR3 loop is CASSQRQGLISGNTIYF. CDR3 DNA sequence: TGTGCCAGCAGCCAACGACAGGGGCTGATCTCTGGAAACACCATATATTTT.

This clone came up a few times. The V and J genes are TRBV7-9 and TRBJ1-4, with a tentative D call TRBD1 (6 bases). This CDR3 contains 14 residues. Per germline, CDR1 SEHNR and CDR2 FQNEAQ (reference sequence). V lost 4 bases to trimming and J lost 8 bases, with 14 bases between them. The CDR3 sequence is CASSSGTTAEKLFF. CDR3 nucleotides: TGTGCCAGCAGCTCCGGGACAACGGCCGAAAAACTGTTTTTT.

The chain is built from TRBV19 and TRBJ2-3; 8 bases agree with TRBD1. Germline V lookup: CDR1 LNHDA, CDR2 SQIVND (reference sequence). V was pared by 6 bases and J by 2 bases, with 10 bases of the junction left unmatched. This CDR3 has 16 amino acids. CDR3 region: CASRRTGIQLTDTQYF. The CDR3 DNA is TGTGCCAGTAGGAGGACAGGGATCCAACTCACAGATACGCAGTATTTT.